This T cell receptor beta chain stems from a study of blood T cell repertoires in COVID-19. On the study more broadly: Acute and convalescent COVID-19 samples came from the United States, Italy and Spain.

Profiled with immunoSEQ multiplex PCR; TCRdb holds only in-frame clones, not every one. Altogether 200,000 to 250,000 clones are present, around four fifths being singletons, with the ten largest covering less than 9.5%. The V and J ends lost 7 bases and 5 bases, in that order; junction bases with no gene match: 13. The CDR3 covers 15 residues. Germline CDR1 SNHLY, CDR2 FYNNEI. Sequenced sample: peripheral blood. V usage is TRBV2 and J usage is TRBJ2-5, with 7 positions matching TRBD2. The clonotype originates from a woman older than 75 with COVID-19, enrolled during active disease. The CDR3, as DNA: TGTGCCAGCACCCGGGGGAGGGATAGCGTGGAGACCCAGTACTTC. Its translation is CASTRGRDSVETQYF.